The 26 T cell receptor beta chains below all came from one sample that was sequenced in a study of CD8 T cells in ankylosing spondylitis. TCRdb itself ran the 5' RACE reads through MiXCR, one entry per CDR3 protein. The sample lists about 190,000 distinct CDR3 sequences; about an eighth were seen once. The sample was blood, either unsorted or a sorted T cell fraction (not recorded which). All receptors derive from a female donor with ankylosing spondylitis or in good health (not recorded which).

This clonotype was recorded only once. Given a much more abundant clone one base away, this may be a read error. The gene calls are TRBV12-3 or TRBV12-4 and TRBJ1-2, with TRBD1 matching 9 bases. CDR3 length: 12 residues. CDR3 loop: CASRRTGDGYAF. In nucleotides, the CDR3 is TGTGCCAGCAGGCGGACAGGGGACGGCTACGCCTTC.

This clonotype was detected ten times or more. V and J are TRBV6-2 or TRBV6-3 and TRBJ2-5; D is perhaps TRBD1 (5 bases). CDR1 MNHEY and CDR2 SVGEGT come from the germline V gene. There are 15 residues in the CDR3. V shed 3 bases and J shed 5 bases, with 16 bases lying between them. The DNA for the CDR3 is TGTGCCAGCAGTTATTCATACAGGCTCTACGAGACCCAGTACTTC. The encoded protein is CASSYSYRLYETQYF.

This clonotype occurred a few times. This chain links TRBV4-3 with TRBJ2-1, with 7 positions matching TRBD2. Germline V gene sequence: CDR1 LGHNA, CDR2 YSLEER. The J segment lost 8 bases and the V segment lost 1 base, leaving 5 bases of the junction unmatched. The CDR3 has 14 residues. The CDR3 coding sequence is TGCGCCAGCAGCCAAGTAGCTCGGGGGGATGAGCAGTTCTTC. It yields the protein CASSQVARGDEQFF.

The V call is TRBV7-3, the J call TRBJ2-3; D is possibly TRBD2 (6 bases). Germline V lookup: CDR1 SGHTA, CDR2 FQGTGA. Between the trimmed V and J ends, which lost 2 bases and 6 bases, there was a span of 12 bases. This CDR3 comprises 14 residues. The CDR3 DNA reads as TGTGCCAGCAGCTTAGCGGGAACTGGGGATACGCAGTATTTT. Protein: CASSLAGTGDTQYF.

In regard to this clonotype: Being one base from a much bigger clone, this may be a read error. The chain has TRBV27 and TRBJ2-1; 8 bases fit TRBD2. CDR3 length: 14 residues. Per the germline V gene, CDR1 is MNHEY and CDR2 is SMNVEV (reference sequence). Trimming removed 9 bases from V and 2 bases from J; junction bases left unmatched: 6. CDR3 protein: CARELAEPYNEQFF. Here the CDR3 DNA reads TGTGCCAGGGAACTAGCGGAACCCTACAATGAGCAGTTCTTC.

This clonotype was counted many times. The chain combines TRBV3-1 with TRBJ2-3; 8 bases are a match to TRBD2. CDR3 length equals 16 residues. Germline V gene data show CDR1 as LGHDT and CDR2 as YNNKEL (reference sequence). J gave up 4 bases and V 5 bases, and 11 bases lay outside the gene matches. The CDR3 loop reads CASSSPETSESDTQYF. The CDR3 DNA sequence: TGTGCCAGCAGCTCGCCCGAGACTAGCGAATCAGATACGCAGTATTTT.

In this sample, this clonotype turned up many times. The CDR3 region is CASSFGGREQYF. CDR3 DNA: TGTGCCAGCAGTTTTGGGGGACGCGAGCAGTACTTC. The rearrangement uses TRBV28 and TRBJ2-7; D tentatively fits TRBD1 or TRBD2 (5 bases each). CDR1 is MDHEN, CDR2 SYDVKM, per germline. V lost 3 bases and J 6 bases, leaving 9 bases between the germline ends. This CDR3 comprises 12 residues.

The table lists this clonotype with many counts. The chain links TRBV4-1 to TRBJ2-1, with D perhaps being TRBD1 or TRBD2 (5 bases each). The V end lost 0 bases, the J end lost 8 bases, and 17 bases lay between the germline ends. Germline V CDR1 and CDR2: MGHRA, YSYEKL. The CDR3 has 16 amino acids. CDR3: CASSQERGLYGDEQFF. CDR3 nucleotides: TGCGCCAGCAGCCAAGAACGGGGCCTTTATGGCGATGAGCAGTTCTTC.

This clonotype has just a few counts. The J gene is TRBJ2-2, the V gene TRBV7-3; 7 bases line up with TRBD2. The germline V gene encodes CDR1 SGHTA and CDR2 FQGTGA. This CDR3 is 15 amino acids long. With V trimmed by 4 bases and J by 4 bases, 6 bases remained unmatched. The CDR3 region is CASSSGLSRTGELFF. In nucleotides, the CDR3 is TGTGCCAGCAGCTCGGGACTATCTCGCACCGGGGAGCTGTTTTTT.

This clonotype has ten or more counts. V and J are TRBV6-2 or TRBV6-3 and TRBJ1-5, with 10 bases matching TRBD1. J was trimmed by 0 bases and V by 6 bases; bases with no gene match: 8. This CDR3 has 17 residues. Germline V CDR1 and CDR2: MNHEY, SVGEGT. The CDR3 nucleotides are TGTGCCAGCAGGACGGGACAGGGGACTTATAGCAATCAGCCCCAGCATTTT. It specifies CASRTGQGTYSNQPQHF.

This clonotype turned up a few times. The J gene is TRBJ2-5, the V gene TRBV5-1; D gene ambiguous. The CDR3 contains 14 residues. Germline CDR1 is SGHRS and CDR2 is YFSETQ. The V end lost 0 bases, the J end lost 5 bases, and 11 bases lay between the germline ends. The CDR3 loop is CASSLVGQRETQYF. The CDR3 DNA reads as TGCGCCAGCAGCTTGGTTGGGCAGAGGGAGACCCAGTACTTC.

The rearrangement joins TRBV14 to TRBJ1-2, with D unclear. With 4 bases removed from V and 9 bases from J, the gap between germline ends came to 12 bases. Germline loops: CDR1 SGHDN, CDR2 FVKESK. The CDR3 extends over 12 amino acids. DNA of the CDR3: TGTGCCAGCAGCCTAGGACCCATGAGCTACACCTTC. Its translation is CASSLGPMSYTF.

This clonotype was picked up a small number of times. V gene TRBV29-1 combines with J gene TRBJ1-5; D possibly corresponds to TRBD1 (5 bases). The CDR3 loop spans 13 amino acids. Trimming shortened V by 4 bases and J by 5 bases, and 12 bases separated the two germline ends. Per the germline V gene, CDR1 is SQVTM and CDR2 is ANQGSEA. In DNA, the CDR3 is TGCAGCGTTGTTTCGTCGGGGGATCAGCCCCAGCATTTT. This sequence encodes CSVVSSGDQPQHF.

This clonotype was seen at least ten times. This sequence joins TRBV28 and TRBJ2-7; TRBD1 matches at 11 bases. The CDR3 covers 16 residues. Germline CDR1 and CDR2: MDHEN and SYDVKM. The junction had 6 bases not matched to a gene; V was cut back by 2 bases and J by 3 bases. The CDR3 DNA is TGTGCCAGCAGTTTACCCCAGGGGACAGGGGGCTACGAGCAGTACTTC. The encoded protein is CASSLPQGTGGYEQYF.

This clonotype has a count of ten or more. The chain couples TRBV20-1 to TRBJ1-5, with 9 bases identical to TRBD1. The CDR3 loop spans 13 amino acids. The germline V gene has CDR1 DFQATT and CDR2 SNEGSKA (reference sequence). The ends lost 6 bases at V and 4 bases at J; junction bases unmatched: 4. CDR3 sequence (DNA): TGCAGTGCCCCCGGGACAGGGAATCAGCCCCAGCATTTT. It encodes CSAPGTGNQPQHF.

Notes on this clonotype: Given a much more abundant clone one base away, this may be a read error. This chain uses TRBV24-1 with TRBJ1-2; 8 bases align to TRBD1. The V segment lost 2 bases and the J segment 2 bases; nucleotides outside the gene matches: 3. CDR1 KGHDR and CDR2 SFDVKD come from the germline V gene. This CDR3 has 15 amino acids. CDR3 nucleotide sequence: TGTGCCACCAGTGATTCGAGGACAGGGAACTATGGCTACACCTTC. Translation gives CATSDSRTGNYGYTF.

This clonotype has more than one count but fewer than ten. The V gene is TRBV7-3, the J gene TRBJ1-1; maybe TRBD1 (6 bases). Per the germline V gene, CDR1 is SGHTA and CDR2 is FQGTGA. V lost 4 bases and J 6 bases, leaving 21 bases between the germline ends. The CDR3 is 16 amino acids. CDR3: CASSSGAGSARPEAFF. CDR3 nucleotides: TGTGCCAGCAGCTCAGGGGCGGGGTCTGCCCGGCCTGAAGCTTTCTTT.

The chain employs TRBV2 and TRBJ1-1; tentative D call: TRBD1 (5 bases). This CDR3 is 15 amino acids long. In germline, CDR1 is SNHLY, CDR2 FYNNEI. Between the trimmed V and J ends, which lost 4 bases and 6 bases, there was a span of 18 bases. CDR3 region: CASSGREGVSAEAFF. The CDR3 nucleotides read TGTGCCAGCAGTGGAAGGGAAGGGGTATCCGCTGAAGCTTTCTTT.

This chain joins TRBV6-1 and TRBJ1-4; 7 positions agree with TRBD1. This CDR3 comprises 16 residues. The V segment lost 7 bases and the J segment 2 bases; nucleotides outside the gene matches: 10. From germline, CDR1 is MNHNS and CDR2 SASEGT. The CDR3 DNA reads TGTGCCAGCAAAAACGACAGGGTTCGGACTAATGAAAAACTGTTTTTT. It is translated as CASKNDRVRTNEKLFF.

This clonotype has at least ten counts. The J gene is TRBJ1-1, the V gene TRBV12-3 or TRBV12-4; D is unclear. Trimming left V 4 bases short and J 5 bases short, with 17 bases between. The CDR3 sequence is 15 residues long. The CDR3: CASSYKAVGLTEAFF. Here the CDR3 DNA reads TGTGCCAGCAGTTACAAGGCAGTTGGTTTGACTGAAGCTTTCTTT.

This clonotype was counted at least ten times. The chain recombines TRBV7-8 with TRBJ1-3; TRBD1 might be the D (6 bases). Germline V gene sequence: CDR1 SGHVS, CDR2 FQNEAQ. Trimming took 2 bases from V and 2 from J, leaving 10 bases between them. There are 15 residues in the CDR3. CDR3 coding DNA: TGTGCCAGCAGCTTATCACAGGGCGCTGGAAACACCATATATTTT. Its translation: CASSLSQGAGNTIYF.

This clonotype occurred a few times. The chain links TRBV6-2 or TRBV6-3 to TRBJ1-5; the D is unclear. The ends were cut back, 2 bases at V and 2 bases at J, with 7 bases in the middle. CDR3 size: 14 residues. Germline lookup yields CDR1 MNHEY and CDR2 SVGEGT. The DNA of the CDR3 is TGTGCCAGCAGTTACGGGGTGGGCAATCAGCCCCAGCATTTT. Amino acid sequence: CASSYGVGNQPQHF.

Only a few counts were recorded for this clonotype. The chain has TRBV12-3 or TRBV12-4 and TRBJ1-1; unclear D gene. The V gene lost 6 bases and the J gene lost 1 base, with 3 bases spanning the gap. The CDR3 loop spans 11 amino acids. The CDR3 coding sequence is TGTGCCAGCAGGCCGAACACTGAAGCTTTCTTT. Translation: CASRPNTEAFF.

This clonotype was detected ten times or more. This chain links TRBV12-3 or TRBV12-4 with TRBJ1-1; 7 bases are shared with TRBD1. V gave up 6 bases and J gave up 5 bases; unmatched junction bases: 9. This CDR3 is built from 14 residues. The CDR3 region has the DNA TGTGCCAGCAGCCGGGACAGCGGAACGACTGAAGCTTTCTTT. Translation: CASSRDSGTTEAFF.

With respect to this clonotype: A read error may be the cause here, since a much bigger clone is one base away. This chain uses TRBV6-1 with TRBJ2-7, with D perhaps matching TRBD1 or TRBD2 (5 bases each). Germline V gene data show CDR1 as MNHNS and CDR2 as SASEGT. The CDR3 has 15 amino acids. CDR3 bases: TGTGCCAGCAGTGGGCCCCGGGACGGAGCCTACGGGCAGTACTTC. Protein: CASSGPRDGAYGQYF.

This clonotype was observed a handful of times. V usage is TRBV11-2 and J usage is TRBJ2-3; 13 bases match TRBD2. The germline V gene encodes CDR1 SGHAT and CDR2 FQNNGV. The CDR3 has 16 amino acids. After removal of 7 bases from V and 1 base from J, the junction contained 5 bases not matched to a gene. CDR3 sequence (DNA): TGTGCCAGCACTACTAGCGGGAGGGCCCGCACAGATACGCAGTATTTT. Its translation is CASTTSGRARTDTQYF.